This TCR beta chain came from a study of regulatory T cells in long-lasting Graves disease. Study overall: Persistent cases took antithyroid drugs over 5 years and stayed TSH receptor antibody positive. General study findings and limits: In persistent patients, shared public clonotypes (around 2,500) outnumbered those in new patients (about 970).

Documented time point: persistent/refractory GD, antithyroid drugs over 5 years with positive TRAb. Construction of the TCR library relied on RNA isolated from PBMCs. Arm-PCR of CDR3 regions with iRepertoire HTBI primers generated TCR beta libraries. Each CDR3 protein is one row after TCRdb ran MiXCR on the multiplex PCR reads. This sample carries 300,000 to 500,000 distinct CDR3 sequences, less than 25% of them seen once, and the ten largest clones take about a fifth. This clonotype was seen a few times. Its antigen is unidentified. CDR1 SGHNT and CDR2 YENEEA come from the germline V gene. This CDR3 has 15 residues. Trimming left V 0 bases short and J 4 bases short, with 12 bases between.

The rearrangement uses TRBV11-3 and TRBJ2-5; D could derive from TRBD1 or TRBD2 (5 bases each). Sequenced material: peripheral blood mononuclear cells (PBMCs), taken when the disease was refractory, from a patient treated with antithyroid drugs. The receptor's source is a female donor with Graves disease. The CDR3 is CASSLDRGSSETQYF. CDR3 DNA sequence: TGTGCCAGCAGCTTAGATCGGGGCTCGTCAGAGACCCAGTACTTC.